The next 26 T cell receptor beta chains were all read from a single sample in a study of identical twins. TCRdb re-called the 5' RACE reads through MiXCR, storing one row per CDR3 protein. The sample includes 650,000 to 750,000 distinct CDR3 sequences, around 21% of them seen just once. Separately, the same data were catalogued under a study of T cells expressing NK-cell markers.

Sequencing was performed on PBMCs. The receptors originated from a woman aged 18-35 years in good health.

The chain recombines TRBV20-1 with TRBJ2-3; D may be TRBD1 (6 bases). The germline gives CDR1 DFQATT, CDR2 SNEGSKA (reference sequence). The ends were cut back, 5 bases at V and 4 bases at J, with 16 bases in the middle. The length of the CDR3 is 14 residues. CDR3 residues: CSALRTQGPDTQYF. The DNA of the CDR3 is TGCAGTGCTTTACGGACCCAGGGGCCAGATACGCAGTATTTT.

This chain joins TRBV20-1 and TRBJ2-7; D might be TRBD1 (6 bases). The CDR3 is made up of 14 amino acids. Trimming removed 4 bases from V and 6 bases from J, with 19 bases in between. Germline lookup yields CDR1 DFQATT and CDR2 SNEGSKA (reference sequence). This CDR3 is CSANQVRTESEQYF. The CDR3 coding sequence is TGCAGTGCTAACCAGGTGCGGACAGAAAGCGAGCAGTACTTC.

The rearrangement links TRBV25-1 to TRBJ2-3; no definite D call. The length of the CDR3 is 13 residues. Trimming shortened V by 6 bases and J by 4 bases, and 11 bases separated the two germline ends. Germline CDR1 and CDR2: MGHDK and SYGVNS. CDR3: CASSGTPPDTQYF. CDR3 nucleotides: TGTGCCAGCAGCGGAACCCCGCCAGATACGCAGTATTTT.

The chain links TRBV5-1 to TRBJ2-7; 7 nucleotides line up with TRBD1. Germline CDR1 and CDR2: SGHRS and YFSETQ. V trimming: 3 bases; J trimming: 3 bases; junction bases outside the gene matches: 9. The CDR3 runs 15 residues. DNA for the CDR3: TGCGCCAGCAGCTGGAAGGGGGACAGAGTCTACGAGCAGTACTTC. It yields the protein CASSWKGDRVYEQYF.

This clonotype was found a few times. The genes are TRBV12-3 or TRBV12-4 and TRBJ2-3; a weak D match, TRBD2 (6 bases). Trimming shortened V by 6 bases and J by 1 base, and 14 bases separated the two germline ends. CDR3 size: 15 residues. CDR3 sequence: CASRHTGTGTDTQYF. CDR3 coding DNA: TGTGCCAGCAGACACACCGGGACTGGCACAGATACGCAGTATTTT.

Only a few counts were recorded for this clonotype. J is TRBJ1-1 and V is TRBV27; possibly TRBD1 for D (6 bases). The germline V gene has CDR1 MNHEY and CDR2 SMNVEV (reference sequence). Trimming stripped 7 bases from V and 4 bases from J, with 10 bases between. CDR3 length: 12 amino acids. CDR3 in DNA: TGTGCCAGCACGGGGGCGGCCACTGAAGCTTTCTTT. Protein: CASTGAATEAFF.

The V call is TRBV2, the J call TRBJ1-2; 9 nucleotides line up with TRBD1. V was clipped by 6 bases and J by 7 bases; unmatched bases: 3. Germline V CDR1 and CDR2: SNHLY, FYNNEI. The CDR3 contains 12 residues. CDR3 sequence (DNA): TGTGCCAGCAGGGACAGGGGAGGTGGCTACACCTTC. It translates to CASRDRGGGYTF.

This clonotype showed up just a few times. The chain recombines TRBV6-5 with TRBJ1-6; D remains unclear. Trimming shortened V by 0 bases and J by 6 bases, and 9 bases separated the two germline ends. The CDR3 length is 15 residues. Per the germline V gene, CDR1 is MNHEY and CDR2 is SVGAGI. CDR3 coding DNA: TGTGCCAGCAGTTACTCCAAGCTTTTTAATTCACCCCTCCACTTT. Translation gives CASSYSKLFNSPLHF.

This clonotype was seen only a few times. The chain has TRBV27 and TRBJ2-4; D remains unclear. The CDR3 covers 16 residues. Trimming shortened V by 2 bases and J by 0 bases, and 11 bases separated the two germline ends. CDR1 is MNHEY, CDR2 SMNVEV, per germline (reference sequence). The chain's CDR3 is CASSLVGFLAKNIQYF. CDR3 DNA sequence: TGTGCCAGCAGTTTAGTAGGCTTTCTAGCCAAAAACATTCAGTACTTC.

The table lists this clonotype with a few counts. V usage is TRBV27 and J usage is TRBJ2-7, with D perhaps assigned TRBD1 or TRBD2 (7 bases each). CDR1 MNHEY and CDR2 SMNVEV come from the germline V gene (reference sequence). With 4 bases removed from V and 2 bases from J, the gap between germline ends came to 15 bases. This CDR3 contains 15 residues. The CDR3 coding sequence is TGTGCCAGCAGTTACCGGGCAGGGGGGGCCTACGAGCAGTACTTC. As protein: CASSYRAGGAYEQYF.

This clonotype came up once. This sequence joins TRBV20-1 and TRBJ2-2; 11 nucleotides align to TRBD1. CDR1 is DFQATT, CDR2 SNEGSKA, per germline (reference sequence). V lost 6 bases, J lost 4 bases, and 4 bases stayed unmatched. The CDR3 runs 14 residues. CDR3 sequence (DNA): TGCAGTGCCACCGGGACAGGGGGCACCGGGGAGCTGTTTTTT. This encodes CSATGTGGTGELFF.

The chain couples TRBV6-1 to TRBJ1-2; 7 bases fit TRBD1. The germline gives CDR1 MNHNS, CDR2 SASEGT. The length of the CDR3 is 14 residues. Unmatched junction bases numbered 12, after V lost 6 bases and J lost 8 bases. CDR3 region: CASSRQGRTGGYTF. For the CDR3, the DNA is TGTGCCAGCAGCCGACAGGGCAGAACGGGAGGCTACACCTTC.

The V call is TRBV9, the J call TRBJ2-5; possibly TRBD2 for D (6 bases). V was cut by 4 bases and J by 1 base, with 11 bases left in between. There are 14 residues in the CDR3. Germline V gene data show CDR1 as SGDLS and CDR2 as YYNGEE. The CDR3 sequence is CASSPQRAQETQYF. DNA of the CDR3: TGTGCCAGCAGCCCCCAGCGGGCCCAAGAGACCCAGTACTTC.

The chain recombines TRBV7-2 with TRBJ2-1; D may be TRBD1 (6 bases). V lost 2 bases and J 3 bases, leaving 17 bases between the germline ends. The CDR3 sequence is 17 residues long. Germline V gives CDR1 SGHTA, CDR2 FQGNSA. The CDR3 DNA follows: TGTGCCAGCAGCTTACAGAGCTGGGACAAGCACTACAATGAGCAGTTCTTC. Its translation is CASSLQSWDKHYNEQFF.

As DNA, the CDR3 is TGTGCCAGCAGCCCCGGACTCCCGGGGCAGTTCTTC. Translation: CASSPGLPGQFF. The V call is TRBV5-4, the J call TRBJ2-1, with D maybe TRBD2 (5 bases). Deletions cut 4 bases from V and 12 bases from J, with 14 bases between. The CDR3 has 12 residues. Germline values: CDR1 SGHNT, CDR2 YYREEE (reference sequence).

This clonotype was detected ten times or more. The chain links TRBV20-1 to TRBJ2-1; 8 nucleotides agree with TRBD2. Looked up from germline, CDR1 is DFQATT and CDR2 is SNEGSKA (reference sequence). V trimming: 7 bases; J trimming: 0 bases; junction bases outside the gene matches: 8. This CDR3 has 15 residues. CDR3 sequence reads: CSVILAASSYNEQFF. The CDR3 DNA sequence: TGCAGTGTCATACTAGCGGCCAGCTCCTACAATGAGCAGTTCTTC.

This clonotype was detected only a few times. This chain connects TRBV5-1 to TRBJ2-3, with 7 bases that match TRBD1. In germline, CDR1 is SGHRS, CDR2 YFSETQ. The CDR3 covers 16 residues. V was pared by 4 bases and J by 0 bases, with 8 bases of the junction left unmatched. CDR3 sequence: CASSEGQVDSTDTQYF. As DNA, the CDR3 is TGCGCCAGCAGCGAAGGACAGGTCGACAGCACAGATACGCAGTATTTT.

The chain joins TRBV6-6 to TRBJ1-2; 9 bases line up with TRBD1. Germline lookup yields CDR1 MNHNY and CDR2 SVGAGI (reference sequence). V lost 4 bases and J lost 10; bases outside the gene matches: 7. The CDR3 sequence is 13 residues long. The CDR3 DNA sequence: TGTGCCAGCAGTTGGGGACAGGGAAGAAACTACACCTTC. Translating gives CASSWGQGRNYTF.

The J gene is TRBJ1-1, the V gene TRBV7-2; D may be TRBD1 (5 bases). The CDR3 runs 13 residues. Germline CDR1 SGHTA, CDR2 FQGNSA. Trimming cost V 7 bases and J 0 bases, with 9 bases left between them. The chain's CDR3 is CASTTTVNTEAFF. The CDR3 nucleotides are TGTGCCAGCACCACGACAGTGAACACTGAAGCTTTCTTT. The full variable domain, rest sourced from reference TRBV7-2 and TRBJ1-1, is GAGVSQSPSNKVTEKGKDVELRCDPISGHTALYWYRQSLGQGLEFLIYFQGNSAPDKSGLPSDRFSAERTGGSVSTLTIQRTQQEDSAVYLCASTTTVNTEAFFGQGTRLTVV.

CDR3 DNA sequence: TGCAGTGCTAGAACGACAGCTAACACTGAAGCTTTCTTT. Amino acid sequence: CSARTTANTEAFF. The chain has TRBV20-1 and TRBJ1-1, with D possibly matching TRBD1 (5 bases). Deletions cut 2 bases from V and 2 bases from J, with 9 bases between. Germline assignment: CDR1 DFQATT and CDR2 SNEGSKA (reference sequence). This CDR3 is built from 13 residues.

The sample holds a few counts of this clonotype. The chain uses TRBV29-1 and TRBJ2-2; D is uncertain. V was clipped by 5 bases and J by 3 bases, with 7 bases between them. Germline lookup yields CDR1 SQVTM and CDR2 ANQGSEA. The CDR3 runs to 12 residues. The CDR3 reads CSVNLYTGELFF. CDR3 sequence (DNA): TGCAGCGTTAATTTATACACCGGGGAGCTGTTTTTT.

The V call is TRBV6-1, the J call TRBJ1-4; 7 nucleotides agree with TRBD1. The length of the CDR3 is 17 residues. From germline, CDR1 is MNHNS and CDR2 SASEGT. J was trimmed by 8 bases and V by 7 bases; bases with no gene match: 19. CDR3 sequence: CASNPTGFPGGDEKLFF. The CDR3 bases are TGTGCCAGCAACCCCACAGGGTTTCCAGGGGGGGACGAAAAACTGTTTTTT.

This clonotype showed up many times. The V and J genes are TRBV12-3 or TRBV12-4 and TRBJ2-7; D uncertain. Deletions cut 7 bases from V and 1 base from J, with 8 bases between. The CDR3 spans 12 residues. The chain's CDR3 is CASISDSYEQYF. The CDR3 region has the DNA TGTGCCAGCATCAGCGATTCCTACGAGCAGTACTTC.

The chain uses TRBV6-6 and TRBJ2-1, with TRBD1 identical over 9 bases. This CDR3 is built from 16 residues. Germline CDR1 is MNHNY and CDR2 is SVGAGI (reference sequence). The ends lost 5 bases at V and 5 bases at J; junction bases unmatched: 10. The CDR3 coding sequence is TGTGCCAGCAGTGGCCCCGGGACAGGGTCCAACAATGAGCAGTTCTTC. This gives the protein CASSGPGTGSNNEQFF.

This clonotype was seen at least ten times. V gene TRBV20-1 combines with J gene TRBJ2-3, with unresolved D. V was trimmed by 5 bases and J by 0 bases, leaving 9 bases between them. CDR1 and CDR2 (germline): DFQATT, SNEGSKA (reference sequence). The CDR3 sequence is 13 residues long. CDR3 nucleotides: TGCAGTGCTTACACCTCTAGCACAGATACGCAGTATTTT. This encodes CSAYTSSTDTQYF.

This clonotype was seen a few times. This chain links TRBV5-1 with TRBJ2-2; 8 bases map to TRBD2. The V segment lost 0 bases and the J segment 5 bases; nucleotides outside the gene matches: 9. Germline V gene lookup returns CDR1 SGHRS and CDR2 YFSETQ. CDR3 length: 17 residues. The CDR3 here is CASSLVLAGGGTGELFF. CDR3 sequence (DNA): TGCGCCAGCAGCTTGGTTCTGGCGGGAGGTGGAACCGGGGAGCTGTTTTTT.